A single TCR beta chain is shown here with its context. This entry is derived from a study of blood T cell repertoires in COVID-19. The CDR3 consists of 14 residues. V was shortened by 8 bases and J by 1 base, with 12 bases between the two germline ends. Germline V CDR1 and CDR2: KGHSY, FQNENV. The authors' processing: The assay estimated nucleated cells by amplifying reference gene primers. Profiling relied on immunoSEQ multiplex PCR, and the TCRdb table lists in-frame clones only, not all of them. That table supplies the V and J calls and clone size; D and trimming were determined from the DNA. Of about 120,000 clones detected, 90% appear once; the ten largest clones hold 1.5% to 2%.

V and J are TRBV16 and TRBJ1-5; weak D call: TRBD1 (6 bases). This TCR was recovered from a human donor with active COVID-19. The donor label of this sample is uncertain. Sequencing was carried out using peripheral blood. Here the CDR3 DNA reads TGTGCCAGCTCCCGGGACACCAGCAATCAGCCCCAGCATTTT. Amino acid sequence: CASSRDTSNQPQHF.